The following is a T cell receptor beta chain sequence with its context. Its antigen is unknown. Per-nucleotide qualities are absent, and no much larger clonotype sits a single base away. The data belong to a study of CD8 T cells in Susac syndrome (dated by TCRdb to about 2019). Describing the broader study: Among the Susac syndrome patients who were sequenced, clinically active disease was present in about 6 and clinical remission was observed in about eight. At blood withdrawal, Susac syndrome patients were therapy-naive, treated with corticosteroids (with IVIg additionally given to some), or treated with IVIg alone. The study compared CD8+ T cell repertoire clonality among over ten healthy donors, 14 Susac syndrome patients and fewer than 19 multiple sclerosis patients. Repertoire sequencing was used to test whether CD8+ T cell activation and differentiation in Susac syndrome was antigen driven.

Findings and caveats that apply to the study as a whole: Susac syndrome CD8+ repertoires showed clonal expansion, highest in CD8+ TEMRA cells and greater in clinically active than remitting patients. The number of individuals in the TCR sequencing and HLA analysis was recognized as being relatively small. Looking at Susac-specific public clones, the researchers identified approximately 15 in the total CD8+ repertoire and roughly 5 in the CD8+ TEMRA repertoire.

High-throughput TCR beta sequencing profiled peripheral blood CD8+ and CD4+ T cells from healthy donors, Susac syndrome patients and multiple sclerosis patients. The Susac syndrome patients fulfilled recently defined diagnostic criteria for definite or probable disease. Bulk CD8+ and CD4+ T cells were purified by magnetic negative isolation, whereas CD8+ TEMRA cells were enriched by FACS. Blood was collected in EDTA tubes and processed within 24 hours, with PBMCs isolated through density gradient centrifugation. PBMCs destined for TCR sequencing were cryopreserved in liquid nitrogen and later thawed in a 37 °C water bath. Purity of sorted or isolated CD4+, CD8+ and CD8+ TEMRA cells was at least 90%. RNA was extracted with the RNeasy kit and about 0.45 to 1 ug was reverse transcribed using random hexamers. TCR beta CDR3 regions were amplified with the immunoSEQ multiplex PCR assay covering 54 Vbeta and 13 Jbeta segments. To correct PCR amplification bias, a synthetic template baseline was used for both primer optimization and computational correction. As for how the authors treated the data: Reads were annotated to V, D and J genes per IMGT and analyzed with immunoSEQ Analyzer, keeping only productive sequences. Clonality was computed as one minus Shannon entropy normalized by log2 of the number of productive unique sequences. For each patient and control, public and private clones were evaluated within the 100 most prevalent clones. Clones were defined as Susac-specific if absent from the healthy and MS cohorts, from over a thousand published viral clones and from other ImmuneACCESS disease sequences. The public sequencing data were trimmed at Q25 with fastp and processed into clonotypes with MiXCR by TCRdb, which kept only in-frame beta chains. Each CDR3 protein appears once, grouped with its most common genes and DNA. None of the V and J calls come from the authors' own analysis; TCRdb made them. The sample contains tens of thousands of distinct CDR3 sequences, 90% to 97% of them found a single time. The ten biggest clones cover around 0.41% of the sample.

CDR1 is given as SGDLS and CDR2 as YYNGEE, both from the germline V gene. The CDR3 holds 17 amino acids from the cysteine to the phenylalanine. The retained sequence is limited to the CDR3, 51 bases, with the frame set at the first base. V is trimmed back by 0 bases and J by 3 bases, and the junction contains 5 bases that no gene match accounts for. The TCR sequence derives from a human donor with Susac syndrome. In this chain, TRBV9 is recombined with TRBJ2-6; 8 nucleotides in the junction match TRBD2. What was sequenced was CD8+ T cells from PBMCs. The CDR3 is CASSVDRGGRGANVLTF. The DNA is as follows: TGTGCCAGCAGCGTAGACCGGGGGGGACGTGGGGCCAACGTCCTGACTTTC.